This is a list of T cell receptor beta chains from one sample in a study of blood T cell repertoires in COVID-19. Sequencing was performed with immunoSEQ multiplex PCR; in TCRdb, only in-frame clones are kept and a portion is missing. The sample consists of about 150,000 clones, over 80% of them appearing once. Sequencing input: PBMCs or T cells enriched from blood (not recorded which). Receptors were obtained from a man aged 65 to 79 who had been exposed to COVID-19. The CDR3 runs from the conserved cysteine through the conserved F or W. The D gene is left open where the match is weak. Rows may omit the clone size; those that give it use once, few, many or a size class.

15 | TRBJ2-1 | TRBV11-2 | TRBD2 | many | TGTGCCAGCAGCGTACCGGGAGGGGCCTACAATGAGCAGTTCTTC | CASSVPGGAYNEQFF
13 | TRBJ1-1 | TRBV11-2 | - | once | TGTGCCAGCAGCTTAGCGGGTACCACTGAAGCTTTCTTT | CASSLAGTTEAFF
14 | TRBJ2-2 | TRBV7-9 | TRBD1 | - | TGTGCCGGCCATGACAGGGGGCGAACCGGGGAGCTGTTTTTT | CAGHDRGRTGELFF
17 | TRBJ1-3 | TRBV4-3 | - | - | TGCGCCAGCAGCCAAGACGAAGCGGTTTTCTCTGGAAACACCATATATTTT | CASSQDEAVFSGNTIYF
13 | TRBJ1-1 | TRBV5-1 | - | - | TGCGCCAGCAGCGTGTCCATGAACACTGAAGCTTTCTTT | CASSVSMNTEAFF
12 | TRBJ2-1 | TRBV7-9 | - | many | TGTGCCAGCAGCTTAATCCTAGTTGAGCAGTTCTTC | CASSLILVEQFF
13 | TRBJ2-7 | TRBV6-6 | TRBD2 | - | TGTGCCAGCACCCCCAAGCGGGAGGGTGAGCAGTACTTC | CASTPKREGEQYF
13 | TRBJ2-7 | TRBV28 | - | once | TGTGCCAGCCGTAGGTCCGGAGCCTACGAGCAGTACTTC | CASRRSGAYEQYF
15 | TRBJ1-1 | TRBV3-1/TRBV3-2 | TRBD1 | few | TGTGCCAGCAGCCAAGGGACACAGGGGTGGGGTGAAGCTTTCTTT | CASSQGTQGWGEAFF
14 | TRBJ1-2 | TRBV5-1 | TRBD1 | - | TGCGCCAGCAGCTTGGTAGGACAGGGGGACCGCTACACCTTC | CASSLVGQGDRYTF
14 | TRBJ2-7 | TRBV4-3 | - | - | TGCGCCAGCAGCCAAGGACTAGACCCCTACGAGCAGTACTTC | CASSQGLDPYEQYF
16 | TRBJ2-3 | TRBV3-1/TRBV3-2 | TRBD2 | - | TGTGCCAGCAGTCGAGTACTAGCGGGAGATGGAGATACGCAGTATTTT | CASSRVLAGDGDTQYF
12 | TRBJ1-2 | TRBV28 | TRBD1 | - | TGTGCCACGGACAGGGGCGTCTATGGCTACACCTTC | CATDRGVYGYTF
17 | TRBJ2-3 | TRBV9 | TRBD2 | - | TGTGCCAGCAGCCCCGGGACTAGCGGGAGTAGGACAGATACGCAGTATTTT | CASSPGTSGSRTDTQYF
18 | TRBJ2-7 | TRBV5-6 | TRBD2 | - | TGTGCCAGCAGCTTGAGGCTAGCGGGTATGGGGCCTCTGGGGGAGCAGTACTTC | CASSLRLAGMGPLGEQYF
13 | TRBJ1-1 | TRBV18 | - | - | TGTGCCAGCTCACTACTACAGGGTACTGAAGCTTTCTTT | CASSLLQGTEAFF
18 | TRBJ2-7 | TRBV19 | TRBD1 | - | TGTGCCAGTAGTCCCCGGGGCACCGGACAGGGTGTCAGCTACGAGCAGTACTTC | CASSPRGTGQGVSYEQYF
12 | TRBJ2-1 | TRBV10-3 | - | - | TGTGCCATCAGTGCCGGGCGGGATGAGCAGTTCTTC | CAISAGRDEQFF